This record concerns one T cell receptor beta chain sequence. This specimen comes from a study of T cell responses to AZD1222 COVID-19 vaccine. Assay: immunoSEQ multiplex PCR; the TCRdb copy retains only in-frame clones and omits some. The sample yields some 96,000 clones, 85% to 95% seen once. The CDR3 extends over 15 amino acids. Germline CDR1 is MDHEN and CDR2 is SYDVKM. V shed 1 base and J 5 bases; nucleotides not matched to a gene: 5. The genes are TRBV28 and TRBJ1-5; 7 positions agree with TRBD1. The clonotype was recovered from an adult in good health. Here the sequenced sample was peripheral blood, taken on day 0 of AZD1222 vaccination. Written as DNA, the CDR3 is TGTGCCAGCAGTTTATCGCCAGGGGGTTATCAGCCCCAGCATTTT. Protein sequence: CASSLSPGGYQPQHF.